The 3 T cell receptor beta chains in this list originate from one sample, sequenced in a study of long-term antiretroviral therapy in people with HIV. Researchers ran immunoSEQ v3.0 at survey level. Sequenced by immunoSEQ multiplex PCR; TCRdb stores in-frame clones only, minus some. The sample carries about 17,000 clones, 80% to 85% recorded once. This specimen consisted of unsorted PBMCs, obtained 0.3 years before starting antiretroviral therapy. The origin of the receptors is a man between 50 and 59 years old with HIV.

A few counts support this clone. The V gene is TRBV6-1, the J gene TRBJ2-7; no firm D call. V lost 6 bases and J 6 bases, leaving 21 bases between the germline ends. The CDR3 is 15 amino acids. Germline V gene data show CDR1 as MNHNS and CDR2 as SASEGT. CDR3 DNA sequence: TGTGCCAGCAGAGTCTTAATCGGCCAAATGAGCGAGCAGTACTTC. This translates into CASRVLIGQMSEQYF.

This clone was counted a few times. The chain employs TRBV2 and TRBJ2-7; TRBD1 aligns across 8 bases. After removal of 8 bases from V and 0 bases from J, the junction contained 6 bases not matched to a gene. Germline CDR1 and CDR2: SNHLY and FYNNEI. The CDR3 runs to 14 residues. DNA for the CDR3: TGTGCCAGCGAAGGGACAGGATCCTCCTACGAGCAGTACTTC. Translation gives CASEGTGSSYEQYF.

This chain joins TRBV11-3 and TRBJ1-2; tentative D call: TRBD1 (6 bases). CDR3 length: 15 amino acids. The germline V and J ends were trimmed by 5 bases and 4 bases, with 17 bases remaining between them. Germline CDR1 is SGHNT and CDR2 is YENEEA. CDR3 region: CASSLAGARGYGYTF. CDR3 in DNA: TGTGCCAGCAGCCTAGCGGGGGCGCGGGGCTATGGCTACACCTTC.